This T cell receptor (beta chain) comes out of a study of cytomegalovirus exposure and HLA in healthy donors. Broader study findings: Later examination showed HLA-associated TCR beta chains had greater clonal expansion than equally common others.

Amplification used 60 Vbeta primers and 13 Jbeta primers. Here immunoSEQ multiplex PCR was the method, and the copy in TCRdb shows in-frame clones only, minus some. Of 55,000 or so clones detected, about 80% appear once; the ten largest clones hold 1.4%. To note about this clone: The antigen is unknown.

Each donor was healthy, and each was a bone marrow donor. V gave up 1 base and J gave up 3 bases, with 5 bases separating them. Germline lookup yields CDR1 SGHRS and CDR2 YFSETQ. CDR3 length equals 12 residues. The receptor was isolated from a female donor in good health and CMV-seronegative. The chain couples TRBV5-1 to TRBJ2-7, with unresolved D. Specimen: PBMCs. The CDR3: CASSLTDYEQYF. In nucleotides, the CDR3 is TGCGCCAGCAGCTTGACAGACTACGAGCAGTACTTC.